The 12 T cell receptor beta chains listed next were all sequenced from one sample in a study of T cell repertoires in cytomegalovirus infection. One entry per CDR3 protein, called by TCRdb with MiXCR from the reads. Among 300,000 to 400,000 distinct CDR3 sequences listed, over 7.5% were seen once. Sequencing was performed on PBMCs. Receptor source: a human donor in good health (CMV status not recorded). Some clones in this sample may be carry-over from other donors' samples.

As concerns this clonotype: A much larger clone differs from this one at a single base, so this may be a read error. The CDR3: CAGSLQVGPSEQYF. For the CDR3, the DNA is TGTGCCGGCAGCTTACAGGTTGGGCCTAGCGAGCAGTACTTC. This sequence joins TRBV7-2 and TRBJ2-7; D is possibly TRBD1 (5 bases). This CDR3 region has 14 residues. CDR1 and CDR2 from the germline V gene are SGHTA and FQGNSA.

The chain is built from TRBV5-6 and TRBJ1-1, with no clear D. V shed 2 bases and J shed 1 base, with 12 bases lying between them. There are 15 residues in the CDR3. Germline V gives CDR1 SGHDT, CDR2 YYEEEE. This chain's CDR3 is CASSFLQISNTEAFF. The CDR3 DNA reads as TGTGCCAGCAGCTTCCTGCAGATATCGAACACTGAAGCTTTCTTT.

The table lists this clonotype with many counts. The rearrangement links TRBV7-2 to TRBJ2-5, with a possible D match to TRBD2 (6 bases). The CDR3 is 15 residues long. Germline V lookup: CDR1 SGHTA, CDR2 FQGNSA. Trimming removed 4 bases from V and 5 bases from J, with 17 bases in between. As DNA, the CDR3 is TGTGCCAGCAGCTCTCCCGGGACTCATGTGGAGACCCAGTACTTC. This encodes CASSSPGTHVETQYF.

This clonotype appeared a few times. V and J are TRBV2 and TRBJ2-4; D possibly corresponds to TRBD1 (6 bases). Germline V gene lookup returns CDR1 SNHLY and CDR2 FYNNEI. The CDR3 consists of 14 residues. The V and J ends lost 6 bases and 2 bases respectively, with 11 bases between them. In DNA, the CDR3 is TGTGCCAGCAGAACTACAGGGACCAAAAACATTCAGTACTTC. Protein: CASRTTGTKNIQYF.

There are many counts of this clonotype. The genes are TRBV7-2 and TRBJ2-7; D remains unclear. This CDR3 contains 14 residues. Trimming removed 4 bases from V and 2 bases from J, with 12 bases in between. Germline assignment: CDR1 SGHTA and CDR2 FQGNSA. CDR3 protein: CASSSRLGPYEQYF. The CDR3 DNA follows: TGTGCCAGCAGCTCTCGCCTCGGACCCTACGAGCAGTACTTC. Filled out from reference TRBV7-2 and TRBJ2-7, the complete variable domain reads GAGVSQSPSNKVTEKGKDVELRCDPISGHTALYWYRQSLGQGLEFLIYFQGNSAPDKSGLPSDRFSAERTGGSVSTLTIQRTQQEDSAVYLCASSSRLGPYEQYFGPGTRLTVT.

The V call is TRBV25-1, the J call TRBJ1-4; 10 bases are shared with TRBD1. CDR3 length: 14 amino acids. Looked up from germline, CDR1 is MGHDK and CDR2 is SYGVNS. V shed 4 bases, J shed 8 bases, and the junction held 4 bases outside the gene matches. Here the CDR3 DNA reads TGTGCCAGCAGTGTGACAGGGGGCGGCGAAAAACTGTTTTTT. Its protein is CASSVTGGGEKLFF. Full variable domain (missing parts from reference TRBV25-1 and TRBJ1-4): EADIYQTPRYLVIGTGKKITLECSQTMGHDKMYWYQQDPGMELHLIHYSYGVNSTEKGDLSSESTVSRIRTEHFPLTLESARPSHTSQYLCASSVTGGGEKLFFGSGTQLSVL.

The chain employs TRBV7-6 and TRBJ2-1, with no clear D. Germline loops: CDR1 SGHVS, CDR2 FNYEAQ. The CDR3 contains 16 residues. The ends were cut back, 0 bases at V and 2 bases at J, with 11 bases in the middle. Here the CDR3 DNA reads TGTGCCAGCAGCTTAGCCCGAAATTTTCCCTACAATGAGCAGTTCTTC. It specifies CASSLARNFPYNEQFF.

The CDR3 DNA follows: TGTGCCAGCAGCTTCAGGGTCGAGCAGTACTTC. It translates to CASSFRVEQYF. This chain links TRBV7-2 with TRBJ2-7; possible D gene TRBD1, 5 bases. Germline CDR1 is SGHTA and CDR2 is FQGNSA. V was pared by 3 bases and J by 6 bases, with 6 bases between. This CDR3 has 11 amino acids.

In this sample, this clonotype turned up many times. The chain employs TRBV7-2 and TRBJ2-2; 16 bases are shared with TRBD2. The CDR3 consists of 18 residues. Per germline, CDR1 SGHTA and CDR2 FQGNSA. V trimming: 4 bases; J trimming: 4 bases; junction bases outside the gene matches: 6. The CDR3 sequence: CASSYPGLAGGSTGELFF. The CDR3 nucleotides read TGTGCCAGCAGCTACCCGGGACTAGCGGGGGGGTCCACCGGGGAGCTGTTTTTT.

V is TRBV7-2 and J is TRBJ1-4, with D unclear. CDR3 size: 14 residues. Per germline, CDR1 SGHTA and CDR2 FQGNSA. V lost 3 bases and J 7 bases, leaving 12 bases between the germline ends. The CDR3 loop is CASSFQTDREKLFF. Written as DNA, the CDR3 is TGTGCCAGCAGCTTTCAGACCGATCGTGAAAAACTGTTTTTT.

This clonotype was detected many times. The chain combines TRBV6-1 with TRBJ2-1; 9 bases are shared with TRBD1. The V and J ends lost 5 bases and 3 bases, in that order; junction bases with no gene match: 5. The CDR3 has 15 amino acids. From germline, CDR1 is MNHNS and CDR2 SASEGT. The CDR3 nucleotides read TGTGCCAGCAGTCCGGGACAGGGAGACTACAATGAGCAGTTCTTC. Its translation: CASSPGQGDYNEQFF.

There are a few counts of this clonotype. The J gene is TRBJ2-7, the V gene TRBV28; no definite D call. Germline CDR1 and CDR2: MDHEN and SYDVKM. Deletions cut 6 bases from V and 7 bases from J, with 19 bases between. CDR3 length: 14 amino acids. For the CDR3, the DNA is TGTGCCAGCAGCCCCCCGGGCCTCGCCTGGGAGCAGTACTTC. This encodes CASSPPGLAWEQYF.